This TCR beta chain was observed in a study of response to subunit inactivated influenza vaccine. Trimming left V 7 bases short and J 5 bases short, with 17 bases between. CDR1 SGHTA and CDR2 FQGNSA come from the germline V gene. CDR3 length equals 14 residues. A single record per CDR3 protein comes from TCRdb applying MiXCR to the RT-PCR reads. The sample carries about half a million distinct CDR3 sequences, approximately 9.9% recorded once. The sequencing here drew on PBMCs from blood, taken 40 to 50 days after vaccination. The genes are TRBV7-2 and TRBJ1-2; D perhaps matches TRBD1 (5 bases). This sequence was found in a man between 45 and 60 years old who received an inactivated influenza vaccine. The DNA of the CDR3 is TGTGCCAGCATCCTCCCAGGGCCAAAGTATGGCTACACCTTC. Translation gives CASILPGPKYGYTF.